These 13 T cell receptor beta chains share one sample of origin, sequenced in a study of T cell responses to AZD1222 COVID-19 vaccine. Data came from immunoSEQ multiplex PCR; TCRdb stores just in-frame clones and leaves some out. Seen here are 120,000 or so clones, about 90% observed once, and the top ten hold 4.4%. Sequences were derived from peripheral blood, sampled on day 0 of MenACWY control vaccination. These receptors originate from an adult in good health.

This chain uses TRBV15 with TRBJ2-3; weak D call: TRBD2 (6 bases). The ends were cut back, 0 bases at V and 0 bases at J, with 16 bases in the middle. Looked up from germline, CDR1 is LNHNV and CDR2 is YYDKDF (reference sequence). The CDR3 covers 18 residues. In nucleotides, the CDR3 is TGTGCCACCAGCAGAGAGGGCGGGGCCGCCATAAGCACAGATACGCAGTATTTT. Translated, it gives CATSREGGAAISTDTQYF.

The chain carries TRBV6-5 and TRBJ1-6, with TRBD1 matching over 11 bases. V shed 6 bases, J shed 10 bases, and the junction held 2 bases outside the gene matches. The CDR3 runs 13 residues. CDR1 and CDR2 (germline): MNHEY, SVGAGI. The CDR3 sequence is CASSRDRGSPLHF. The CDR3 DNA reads TGTGCCAGCAGCAGGGACAGGGGGTCACCCCTCCACTTT.

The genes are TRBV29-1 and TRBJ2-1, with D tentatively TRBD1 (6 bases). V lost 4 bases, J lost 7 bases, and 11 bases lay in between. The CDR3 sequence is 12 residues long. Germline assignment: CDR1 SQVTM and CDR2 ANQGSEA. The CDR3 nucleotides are TGCAGCGTTGGTTGGGGACAAAATGAGCAGTTCTTC. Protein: CSVGWGQNEQFF.

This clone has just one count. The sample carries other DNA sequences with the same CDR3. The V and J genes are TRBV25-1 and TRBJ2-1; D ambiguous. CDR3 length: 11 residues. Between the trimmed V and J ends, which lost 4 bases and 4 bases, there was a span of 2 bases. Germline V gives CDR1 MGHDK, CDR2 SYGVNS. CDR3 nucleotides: TGTGCCAGCAGTGGGTACAATGAGCAGTTCTTC. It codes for CASSGYNEQFF. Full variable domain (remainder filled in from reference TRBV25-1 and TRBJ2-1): EADIYQTPRYLVIGTGKKITLECSQTMGHDKMYWYQQDPGMELHLIHYSYGVNSTEKGDLSSESTVSRIRTEHFPLTLESARPSHTSQYLCASSGYNEQFFGPGTRLTVL.

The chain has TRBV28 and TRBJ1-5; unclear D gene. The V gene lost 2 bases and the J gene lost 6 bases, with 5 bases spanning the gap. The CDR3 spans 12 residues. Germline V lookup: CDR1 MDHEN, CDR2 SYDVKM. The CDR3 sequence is CASSLLIQPQHF. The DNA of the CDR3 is TGTGCCAGCAGTTTACTAATTCAGCCCCAGCATTTT.

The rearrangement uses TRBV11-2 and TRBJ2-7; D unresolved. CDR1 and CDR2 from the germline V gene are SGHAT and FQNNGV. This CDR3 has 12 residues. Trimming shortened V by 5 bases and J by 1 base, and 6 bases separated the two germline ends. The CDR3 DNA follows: TGTGCCAGCAGCCACGGTTCCTACGAGCAGTACTTC. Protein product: CASSHGSYEQYF.

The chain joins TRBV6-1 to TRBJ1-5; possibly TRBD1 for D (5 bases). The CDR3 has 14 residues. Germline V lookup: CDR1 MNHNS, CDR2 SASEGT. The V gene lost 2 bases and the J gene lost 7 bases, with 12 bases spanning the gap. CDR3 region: CASSELGRDQPQHF. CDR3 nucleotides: TGTGCCAGCAGTGAATTAGGCAGGGACCAGCCCCAGCATTTT.

CDR3 nucleotides: TGCGCCAGCCGGGGCCCGTCGGGGGGCATCACTGAAGCTTTCTTT. Translated, it gives CASRGPSGGITEAFF. The chain links TRBV10-2 to TRBJ1-1; TRBD1 is a possible D gene (6 bases). CDR3 length: 15 amino acids. The germline V gene has CDR1 WSHSY and CDR2 SAAADI. V was shortened by 8 bases and J by 4 bases, with 20 bases between the two germline ends.

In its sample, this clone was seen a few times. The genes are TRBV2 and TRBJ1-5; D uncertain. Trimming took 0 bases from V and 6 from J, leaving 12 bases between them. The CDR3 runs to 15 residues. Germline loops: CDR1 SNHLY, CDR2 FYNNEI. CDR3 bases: TGTGCCAGCAGTGAAGCGCCGGGGAAAGGTCAGCCCCAGCATTTT. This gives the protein CASSEAPGKGQPQHF.

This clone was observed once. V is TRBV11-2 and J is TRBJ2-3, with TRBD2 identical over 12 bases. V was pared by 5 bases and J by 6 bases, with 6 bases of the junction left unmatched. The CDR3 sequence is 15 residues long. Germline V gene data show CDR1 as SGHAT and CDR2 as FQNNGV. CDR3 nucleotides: TGTGCCAGCAGCAAGACTAGCGGGAGCCTTGATACGCAGTATTTT. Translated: CASSKTSGSLDTQYF.

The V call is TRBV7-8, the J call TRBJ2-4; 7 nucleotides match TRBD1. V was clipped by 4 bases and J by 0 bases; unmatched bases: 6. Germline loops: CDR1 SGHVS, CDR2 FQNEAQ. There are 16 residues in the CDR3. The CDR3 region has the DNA TGTGCCAGCAGCTGGGACAGTTCTCTAGCCAAAAACATTCAGTACTTC. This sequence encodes CASSWDSSLAKNIQYF.

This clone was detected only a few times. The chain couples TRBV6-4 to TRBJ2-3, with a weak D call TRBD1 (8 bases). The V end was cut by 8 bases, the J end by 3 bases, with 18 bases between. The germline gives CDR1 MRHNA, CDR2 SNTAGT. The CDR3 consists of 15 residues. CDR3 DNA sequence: TGTGCCAGCGCCGAAACAGGGGGAGGGACAGATACGCAGTATTTT. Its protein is CASAETGGGTDTQYF.

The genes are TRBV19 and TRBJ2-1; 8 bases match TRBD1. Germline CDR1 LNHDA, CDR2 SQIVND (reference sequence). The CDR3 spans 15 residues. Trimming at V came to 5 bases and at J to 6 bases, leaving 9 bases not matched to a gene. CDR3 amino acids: CASSGNRGMTNEQFF. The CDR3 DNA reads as TGTGCCAGTAGTGGAAACAGGGGGATGACCAATGAGCAGTTCTTC.